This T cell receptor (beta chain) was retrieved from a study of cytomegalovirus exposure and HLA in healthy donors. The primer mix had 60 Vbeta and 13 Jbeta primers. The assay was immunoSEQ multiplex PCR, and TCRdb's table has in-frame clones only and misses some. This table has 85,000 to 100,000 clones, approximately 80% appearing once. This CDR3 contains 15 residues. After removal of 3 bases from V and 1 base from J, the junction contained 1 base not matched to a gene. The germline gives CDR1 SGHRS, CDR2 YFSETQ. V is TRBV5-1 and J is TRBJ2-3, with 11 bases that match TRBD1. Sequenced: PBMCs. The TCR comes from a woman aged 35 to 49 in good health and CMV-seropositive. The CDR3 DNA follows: TGCGCCAGCAGCTGGGGACAGGGGGGCACAGATACGCAGTATTTT. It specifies CASSWGQGGTDTQYF.